The clone carrying this T cell receptor (beta chain) was observed a handful of times. Its antigen is unknown. The entirety of the isolated RNA underwent reverse transcription, so expressed TCRB transcripts were sequenced. The assay was immunoSEQ multiplex PCR, and TCRdb's table has in-frame clones only and misses some. The sample records under 450,000 clones, approximately 15% being singletons. Germline V gene sequence: CDR1 SGHRS, CDR2 YFSETQ. The V end lost 4 bases, the J end lost 4 bases, and 11 bases lay between the germline ends. This CDR3 has 14 residues. The data stem from a study of beta chain features in type 1 diabetes. Study-wide results and limits: Diminished insertions and augmented deletions at VDJ junctions characterized type 1 diabetes patients.

The authors sorted CD4+ naive, central memory, regulatory and stem cell-like memory cells via CD45RO/CCR7/CD25/CD127/CD95/CD27. Sequences were obtained from naive CD4+ T cells from blood. V is TRBV5-1 and J is TRBJ2-2, with unresolved D. The sequence derives from a man between 25 and 39 years old in good health. The CDR3: CASSPPHVTGELFF. The CDR3 DNA reads TGCGCCAGCAGCCCACCTCACGTCACCGGGGAGCTGTTTTTT.